The following is a T cell receptor (beta chain) sequence with its context. The sample holds a few counts of this clone. The specificity of this receptor is unknown. Base qualities are not at hand, and no much larger clone is one base apart. The immunoSEQ Assay, a bias-controlled multiplex PCR, was used to amplify TCRbeta CDR3 regions from genomic DNA. The source study handled its data this way. Within the assay, amplification of reference gene primers was used to estimate how many nucleated cells each sample contained. To quantify the absolute abundance of each unique TCRbeta CDR3 rearrangement, sequence reads were collapsed and filtered. For each sample, productive Simpson clonality was calculated as the square root of Simpson's diversity index over productive rearrangements. TCRdb carries this immuneACCESS record with in-frame sequences only. Its versions omit some clonotypes, under half of them owing to an unresolved V gene in the studies checked, with the rest unexplained. The DNA was the basis for D and trimming; V, J and clone size are from that table. This sample holds around 20,000 clones; approximately 90% were observed only once. Together, the top ten hold around 10% of the sample.

This sample was included in a study of blood T cell repertoires in COVID-19 (TCRdb year 2020). Context from the whole study: Samples from collaborators originated in the United States, Italy and Spain and spanned both the acute and convalescent phases of COVID-19. The material from the prospective study consisted of cDNA or gDNA derived from T cells, B-cell-depleted T cells, or PBMCs. Deeply sampled blood TCRbeta repertoires from subjects exposed to, actively infected with, or recovered from COVID-19 were included in the dataset. The repertoires were released in a freely available public database intended as a resource for research on the immune response to SARS-CoV-2. Samples came from the ongoing ImmuneRACE study (first 160 participants) plus 1,254 subjects from 6 global collaborators. The sample metadata nearly always contained a de-identified subject ID, COVID-19 status, age in years and sex. Where available, HLA class I and class II types were obtained from metadata supplied by the sample provider rather than from assay-based typing.

Broader findings and caveats from the paper: The amount of clinical and demographic metadata varied by source and participant and was provided uncurated.

The collaborating institutions used their own protocols to collect whole blood in K2EDTA tubes. Collaborator samples were shipped for TCRbeta analysis as frozen whole blood, isolated PBMCs, or DNA extracted from either sample type. Sequenced input: peripheral blood. This clonotype originated in a human donor in a cohort sampled during active COVID-19.

The DNA is TGTGCCAGCACCGGGGTAGCAGGGCAGTACTTC. This translates into CASTGVAGQYF. The sequence links TRBV3-1 (or the pseudogene TRBV3-2) to TRBJ2-7; TRBD2 might be the D gene, on 5 matching bases. The trim is 7 bases for V and 9 bases for J, with a gap of 13 bases between the germline ends. The CDR3 goes from the cysteine to the phenylalanine over 11 residues. CDR3 DNA is the only sequence kept; it has 33 bases, read in frame from the first base. The germline V gene (reference sequence) yields LGHDT for CDR1 and YNNKEL for CDR2.